What follows describes a single T cell receptor (beta chain). Its antigen is as yet unknown. Trimming took off 2 bases at V and 2 bases at J, with 24 bases between the two ends. The length of the CDR3 is 19 residues. Germline V gives CDR1 SGHDT, CDR2 YYEEEE. The sample belongs to a study of T cell responses to AZD1222 COVID-19 vaccine. Study observations and caveats: Clonal diversity may have been underestimated, and the donors were mostly white British, with more females than males. Nearly half of the spike-specific TCRs reportedly recognize variant regions that carry no mutations. There were repertoire samples only from the period after the peak T cell response.

The data were produced by immunoSEQ multiplex PCR, yet TCRdb's version contains in-frame clones alone and is incomplete. The sample carries over 130,000 clones, 85% to 95% recorded once. This rearrangement joins TRBV5-6 to TRBJ2-3, with a possible D match to TRBD2 (6 bases). The input for sequencing was peripheral blood, taken on day 0 of AZD1222 vaccination. This receptor was obtained from an adult in good health. CDR3 in amino acids: CASSFRVAEGSWYTDTQYF. The DNA of the CDR3 is TGTGCCAGCAGCTTTAGGGTAGCGGAAGGGAGCTGGTACACAGATACGCAGTATTTT.